One and the same sample provided the 10 T cell receptor beta chains below, sequenced in a study of cytomegalovirus exposure and HLA in healthy donors (dated by TCRdb to about 2017). Library preparation was by the immunoSEQ multiplex PCR assay. For the multiplex PCR, a mixture combining 60 forward primers for TCR Vbeta segments and 13 reverse primers for TCR Jbeta segments was used. TCRdb re-hosts the immuneACCESS table, in-frame sequences only. Its copies lack some clones; in the studies checked, an unresolved V gene accounts for under half of them, and the cause for the rest is not known. This sample comprises about 180,000 clones, 80% of them detected only once. The top ten hold roughly 1.4% of the sample. The material sequenced was PBMCs. The receptors were sampled from a girl between 5 and 17 years old in good health and CMV-seropositive.

The rearrangement uses TRBV23-1 and TRBJ1-4; D call uncertain. TRBV23-1 is reported as an ORF; its role is uncertain. Trimming removed 0 bases at V and 6 bases at J, with 20 bases between. CDR3 size: 18 residues. The CDR3 DNA follows: TGCGCCAGCAGTCAATCAGATAAAGTTTCCTGGGAGGATGAAAAACTGTTTTTT. Translated: CASSQSDKVSWEDEKLFF.

The chain links TRBV9 to TRBJ2-7, with 8 bases fitting TRBD2. V lost 2 bases and J lost 2; bases outside the gene matches: 3. This CDR3 has 14 amino acids. In germline, CDR1 is SGDLS, CDR2 YYNGEE. In DNA form, the CDR3 reads TGTGCCAGCAGCGTCACTAGCGGAACCTACGAGCAGTACTTC. It encodes CASSVTSGTYEQYF.

The V and J genes are TRBV19 and TRBJ1-1; the D gene is possibly TRBD1 (6 bases). The V and J ends lost 1 base and 7 bases respectively, with 16 bases between them. The germline V gene encodes CDR1 LNHDA and CDR2 SQIVND (reference sequence). CDR3 length equals 15 residues. CDR3 in amino acids: CASSIATPTGSEAFF. CDR3 DNA: TGTGCCAGTAGTATAGCCACCCCCACAGGGAGTGAAGCTTTCTTT.

The gene calls are TRBV19 and TRBJ1-5; a possible D gene is TRBD1 (6 bases). Trimming removed 3 bases from V and 8 bases from J, with 14 bases in between. This CDR3 has 14 amino acids. CDR1 and CDR2 from the germline V gene are LNHDA and SQIVND (reference sequence). CDR3 DNA sequence: TGTGCCAGTAGTATGGGGGCAGGGGAAGAGCCCCAGCATTTT. Translated, it gives CASSMGAGEEPQHF.

This clone showed up just once. The V gene is TRBV7-2, the J gene TRBJ2-1, with 8 bases identical to TRBD2. Per the germline V gene, CDR1 is SGHTA and CDR2 is FQGNSA. The J segment lost 10 bases and the V segment lost 2 bases, leaving 10 bases of the junction unmatched. This CDR3 comprises 15 residues. The CDR3 protein is CASSLMGLGGDEQFF. The CDR3 DNA is TGTGCCAGCAGCTTAATGGGACTAGGGGGGGACGAGCAGTTCTTC.

The V gene is TRBV7-9, the J gene TRBJ1-4, with TRBD1 as a possible D gene (6 bases). The CDR3 length is 14 residues. The germline CDR1 and CDR2 sequences are SEHNR and FQNEAQ (reference sequence). The V gene lost 5 bases and the J gene lost 3 bases, with 10 bases spanning the gap. The CDR3 region has the DNA TGTGCCAGCAGCCCAAGGGGGTCTAATGAAAAACTGTTTTTT. Its translation: CASSPRGSNEKLFF.

The gene calls are TRBV18 and TRBJ1-4; D call uncertain. The CDR3 covers 15 residues. V was cut by 0 bases and J by 8 bases, with 13 bases left in between. Germline CDR1 KGHSH, CDR2 LQKENI. The CDR3 bases are TGTGCCAGCTCACCACCATCCACACCTGGCGAAAAACTGTTTTTT. This codes for CASSPPSTPGEKLFF.

V gene TRBV19 combines with J gene TRBJ1-2; D is possibly TRBD1 (5 bases). Germline-derived CDR1 and CDR2 are LNHDA and SQIVND (reference sequence). The CDR3 consists of 10 residues. The V end was cut by 6 bases, the J end by 13 bases, with 12 bases between. This CDR3 reads CASSTRAATF. CDR3 coding DNA: TGTGCCAGTAGCACCAGGGCGGCCACCTTC.

The chain combines TRBV12-5 with TRBJ2-1; TRBD2 agrees at 10 bases. With 3 bases clipped from V and 5 bases from J, the junction kept 7 bases outside the gene matches. The CDR3 is 16 residues long. Germline CDR1 reads LGHNT; CDR2 reads FRNRAP. CDR3 in DNA: TGTGCTAGTGGTTTCCATCTAGCGGGAGCCCACAATGAGCAGTTCTTC. Residues: CASGFHLAGAHNEQFF.

In DNA form, the CDR3 reads TGTGCCAGTAACGAAAACAGGGGCTATAATTCACCCCTCCACTTT. Translated, it gives CASNENRGYNSPLHF. The chain carries TRBV6-1 and TRBJ1-6; TRBD1 matches 7 bases. Germline lookup yields CDR1 MNHNS and CDR2 SASEGT. The CDR3 extends over 15 amino acids. Trimming took 9 bases from V and 3 from J; bases not matched to a gene: 8.